These 9 T cell receptor beta chains originate from one sample sequenced in a study of metastatic and nonmetastatic thyroid tumors. Thyroid surgery took place with no prior treatment in any patient. TCRdb re-called the PCR reads through MiXCR. The data show about 38,000 clones, less than 50% seen once. The specimen was tumor tissue. Receptors originate from a male donor with papillary thyroid cancer or a benign thyroid nodule (not recorded which). Some clones in this sample may be carry-over from other donors' samples.

The genes are TRBV20-1 and TRBJ2-7, with D possibly being TRBD2 (5 bases). The CDR3 extends over 13 amino acids. Between the trimmed V and J ends, which lost 4 bases and 1 base, there was a span of 11 bases. Germline assignment: CDR1 DFQATT and CDR2 SNEGSKA (reference sequence). CDR3 loop: CSAKSGRSYEQYF. CDR3 nucleotides: TGCAGTGCTAAGAGCGGTAGATCCTACGAGCAGTACTTC.

V gene TRBV30 combines with J gene TRBJ2-1; D unclear. Germline-derived CDR1 and CDR2 are GTSNPN and SVGIG (reference sequence). V was clipped by 8 bases and J by 4 bases, with 6 bases between them. CDR3 size: 10 residues. The CDR3 loop reads CAASYNEQFF. The CDR3 DNA sequence: TGTGCCGCCTCGTACAATGAGCAGTTCTTC.

This clone appeared a few times. The chain recombines TRBV12-3 or TRBV12-4 with TRBJ2-2, with D tentatively TRBD2 (5 bases). V was cut by 6 bases and J by 1 base, with 18 bases left in between. This CDR3 region has 17 residues. The CDR3 DNA is TGTGCCAGCAGCCCAACCGGACTGAACCTGAACACCGGGGAGCTGTTTTTT. It specifies CASSPTGLNLNTGELFF.

The rearrangement joins TRBV6-5 to TRBJ1-3, with 7 bases fitting TRBD1. V dropped 2 bases and J dropped 0; count of bases not matched to a gene: 4. This CDR3 spans 16 amino acids. Per the germline V gene, CDR1 is MNHEY and CDR2 is SVGAGI. CDR3 nucleotides: TGTGCCAGCAGTTACGGGGGACAGTCCTCTGGAAACACCATATATTTT. Its translation is CASSYGGQSSGNTIYF.

The V gene is TRBV5-6, the J gene TRBJ1-4; D may be TRBD1 (5 bases). Germline CDR1 is SGHDT and CDR2 is YYEEEE. The V end lost 2 bases, the J end lost 5 bases, and 16 bases lay between the germline ends. The CDR3 covers 16 residues. The CDR3 here is CASSFRGARRNEKLFF. DNA for the CDR3: TGTGCCAGCAGCTTTAGGGGAGCCAGACGAAATGAAAAACTGTTTTTT.

The chain links TRBV20-1 to TRBJ2-3; weak D call: TRBD1 (6 bases). Germline V gene data show CDR1 as DFQATT and CDR2 as SNEGSKA (reference sequence). Between the trimmed V and J ends, which lost 5 bases and 2 bases, there was a span of 8 bases. CDR3 length: 12 residues. This CDR3 reads CSARDNTDTQYF. The CDR3 bases are TGCAGTGCTCGGGACAACACAGATACGCAGTATTTT.

The CDR3 sequence: CSARDQRGRDTQYF. The CDR3 nucleotides read TGCAGTGCTAGAGATCAGCGGGGAAGAGATACGCAGTATTTT. The genes are TRBV20-1 and TRBJ2-3; 7 nucleotides line up with TRBD2. The V gene end was trimmed by 0 bases and the J gene end by 5 bases; junction bases not matched to a gene: 5. CDR3 length: 14 amino acids. CDR1 DFQATT and CDR2 SNEGSKA come from the germline V gene (reference sequence).

The chain recombines TRBV6-1 with TRBJ1-1; 8 nucleotides line up with TRBD1. The CDR3 is 13 amino acids. The V gene's germline CDR1 is MNHNS and CDR2 SASEGT. The V segment lost 2 bases and the J segment 8 bases; nucleotides outside the gene matches: 4. The CDR3 region has the DNA TGTGCCAGCAGTGAACCATGGGACAGGGAAGCTTTCTTT. Translating it yields CASSEPWDREAFF.

With respect to this clone: A junction end diverges from the germline sequence, so it may reflect a read error. This chain uses TRBV2 with TRBJ2-7; TRBD2 matches at 7 bases. This CDR3 is 14 amino acids long. Per germline, CDR1 SNHLY and CDR2 FYNNEI. The CDR3 nucleotides read TGTGCCAGCAAATTCGATAGCGGGCGGTCCTACTCGCACTTC. This sequence encodes CASKFDSGRSYSHF.